These 11 T cell receptor beta chains came from one sample sequenced in a study of blood T cell repertoires in COVID-19. Generated by immunoSEQ multiplex PCR, the TCRdb table keeps only in-frame clones and is missing some. Found here are 170,000 or so clones, just over 85% of them singletons; the top ten hold 7%. The sequenced material came from peripheral blood. The receptors stem from a man aged 45-65 years with active or convalescent COVID-19.

This rearrangement joins TRBV3-1 (or the pseudogene TRBV3-2) to TRBJ1-4; 7 bases are shared with TRBD1. The V and J ends lost 0 bases and 8 bases, in that order; junction bases with no gene match: 12. The length of the CDR3 is 17 residues. CDR1 and CDR2 from the germline V gene are LGHDT and YNNKEL (reference sequence). The CDR3 is CASSQDTGNWDSEKLFF. The CDR3 DNA is TGTGCCAGCAGCCAAGATACGGGAAATTGGGACAGCGAAAAACTGTTTTTT.

This clone was found once. The gene calls are TRBV7-6 and TRBJ2-5; TRBD2 agrees at 10 bases. The CDR3 consists of 20 residues. The V segment lost 5 bases and the J segment 4 bases; nucleotides outside the gene matches: 22. The germline gives CDR1 SGHVS, CDR2 FNYEAQ. CDR3 bases: TGTGCCAGCAGCCCCGGGGGGCAGGGTAGACTAGCGGGTGTTGTAGAGACCCAGTACTTC. Encoded protein: CASSPGGQGRLAGVVETQYF.

This clone was seen just once. The CDR3 reads CASSPTSGSWETQYF. Here the CDR3 DNA reads TGTGCCAGCAGTCCAACTAGCGGGAGTTGGGAGACCCAGTACTTC. The V gene is TRBV27, the J gene TRBJ2-5; the match to TRBD2 covers 11 bases. The CDR3 totals 15 residues. The trim removed 5 bases at V and 5 bases at J, leaving 7 bases unmatched. Per germline, CDR1 MNHEY and CDR2 SMNVEV (reference sequence).

This clone was recorded once. The chain has TRBV25-1 and TRBJ1-2; D unresolved. CDR1 MGHDK and CDR2 SYGVNS come from the germline V gene. Trimming pared 1 base from V and 3 bases from J, leaving 9 bases between. This CDR3 comprises 14 residues. In DNA form, the CDR3 reads TGTGCCAGCAGTGAATCAACAGAATACTATGGCTACACCTTC. Translation: CASSESTEYYGYTF.

The chain links TRBV4-2 to TRBJ2-1; 13 bases are a match to TRBD2. Per germline, CDR1 LGHNA and CDR2 YNFKEQ. V was pared by 6 bases and J by 10 bases, with 3 bases of the junction left unmatched. The CDR3 length is 13 residues. The CDR3 region is CASRTSGRPEQFF. Written as DNA, the CDR3 is TGTGCCAGCAGGACTAGCGGGAGGCCCGAGCAGTTCTTC.

Here the CDR3 reads CASSRSGGTNEQFF. CDR3 in DNA: TGTGCCAGCAGCAGGTCGGGGGGAACAAATGAGCAGTTCTTC. V and J are TRBV11-2 and TRBJ2-1; 7 positions agree with TRBD2. Germline lookup yields CDR1 SGHAT and CDR2 FQNNGV. This CDR3 is built from 14 residues. V gave up 5 bases and J gave up 7 bases; unmatched junction bases: 8.

A remark on this clone: One end of the junction is discordant with germline, which a read error may explain. V is TRBV18 and J is TRBJ1-1; tentative D call: TRBD1 (6 bases). The CDR3 has 12 residues. From germline, CDR1 is KGHSH and CDR2 LQKENI. CDR3 nucleotides: TGTGCCAGCTCACCCAGGGACACCGAAGCTTTCTTT. It specifies CASSPRDTEAFF.

This chain connects TRBV6-2 or TRBV6-3 to TRBJ2-3; 14 nucleotides line up with TRBD2. The CDR3 spans 20 residues. Trimming cost V 4 bases and J 2 bases; bases outside gene matches: 14. CDR1 is MNHEY and CDR2 is SVGEGT in the germline V gene. Here the CDR3 reads CASSSRLAGGPGRLTDTQYF. CDR3 sequence (DNA): TGTGCCAGCAGTTCGAGACTAGCGGGGGGGCCGGGTCGTCTCACAGATACGCAGTATTTT.

The chain has TRBV5-6 and TRBJ1-2; 7 bases align to TRBD1. Germline-derived CDR1 and CDR2 are SGHDT and YYEEEE. V dropped 4 bases and J dropped 5; count of bases not matched to a gene: 2. CDR3 size: 12 residues. CDR3: CASSPGQYGYTF. The CDR3 nucleotides are TGTGCCAGCAGCCCGGGACAGTATGGCTACACCTTC.

The chain carries TRBV5-8 and TRBJ1-1; D possibly corresponds to TRBD1 (5 bases). V dropped 2 bases and J dropped 1 base, with 9 bases sitting between them. Germline lookup yields CDR1 SGHTS and CDR2 YDEGEE. This CDR3 comprises 14 residues. CDR3 region: CASSLRQGNTEAFF. For the CDR3, the DNA is TGTGCCAGCAGCTTACGCCAGGGGAACACTGAAGCTTTCTTT.

V gene TRBV4-2 combines with J gene TRBJ2-3; no firm D call. The CDR3 sequence is 13 residues long. CDR1 and CDR2 (germline): LGHNA, YNFKEQ. The ends were cut back, 4 bases at V and 6 bases at J, with 11 bases in the middle. The CDR3 spells CASSPPSGDTQYF. CDR3 in DNA: TGTGCCAGCAGCCCCCCCTCCGGGGATACGCAGTATTTT.